This TCR beta chain was obtained from a study of blood T cell repertoires in COVID-19. The CDR3 is made up of 13 amino acids. Germline assignment: CDR1 MDHEN and CDR2 SYDVKM. V was shortened by 3 bases and J by 5 bases, with 7 bases between the two germline ends. Measured with immunoSEQ multiplex PCR; TCRdb has only the in-frame clones, and not every one. The sample shows some 220,000 clones, 85% to 90% of them seen only once. The chain joins TRBV28 to TRBJ2-2; D is unresolved. The TCR originated in a woman aged 18-35 years in a cohort exposed to, infected with or recovered from COVID-19 (not recorded which). The sequencing sample was made of PBMCs or T cells enriched from blood (not recorded which). In DNA, the CDR3 is TGTGCCAGCAGTTTTCATGTTACCGGGGAGCTGTTTTTT. Residues: CASSFHVTGELFF.